In its sample, the clone carrying this TCR beta chain was seen once. Antigen: not known. Some clones are missing from TCRdb's copy, which holds only in-frame ones; the method was immunoSEQ multiplex PCR. The data show 120,000 to 150,000 clones, approximately 90% seen once. This sample was taken from a study of T cell responses to AZD1222 COVID-19 vaccine. Study background: Pooled in the analysis were second doses at about 4 or about 12 weeks.

Overall study findings and caveats: Reportedly, nearly half of unique spike TCRs recognized epitopes outside B.1.351/B.1.1.7 mutations. Seropositive status at baseline applied to only five or six AZD1222 recipients.

The CDR3 extends over 14 amino acids. Germline V gene data show CDR1 as MNHEY and CDR2 as SVGEGT. V dropped 2 bases and J dropped 5 bases, with 12 bases sitting between them. This sequence originates from an adult in good health. The rearrangement links TRBV6-2 or TRBV6-3 to TRBJ1-1, with D possibly being TRBD1 (5 bases). The sample in question was peripheral blood, obtained on day 0 of AZD1222 vaccination. The CDR3 nucleotides read TGTGCCAGCAGTTACATCCGGGGCAGGACTGAAGCTTTCTTT. This sequence encodes CASSYIRGRTEAFF.